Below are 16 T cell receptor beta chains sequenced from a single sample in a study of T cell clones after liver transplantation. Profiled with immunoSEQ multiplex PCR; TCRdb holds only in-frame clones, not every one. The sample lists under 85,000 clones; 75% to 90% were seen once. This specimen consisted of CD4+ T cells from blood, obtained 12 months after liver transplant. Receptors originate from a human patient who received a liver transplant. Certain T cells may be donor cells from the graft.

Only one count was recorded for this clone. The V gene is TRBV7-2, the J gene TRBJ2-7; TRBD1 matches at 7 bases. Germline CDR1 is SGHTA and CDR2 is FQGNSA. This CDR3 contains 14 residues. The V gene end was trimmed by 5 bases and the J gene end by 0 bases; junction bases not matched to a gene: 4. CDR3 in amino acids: CASSRDRSSYEQYF. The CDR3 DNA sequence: TGTGCCAGCAGCCGGGACAGAAGCTCCTACGAGCAGTACTTC.

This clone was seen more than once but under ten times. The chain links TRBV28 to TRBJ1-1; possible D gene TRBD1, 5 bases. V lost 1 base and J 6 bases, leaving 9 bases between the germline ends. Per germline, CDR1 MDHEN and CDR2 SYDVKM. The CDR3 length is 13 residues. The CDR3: CASSLFRAAEAFF. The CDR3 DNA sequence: TGTGCCAGCAGTTTATTCAGGGCAGCTGAAGCTTTCTTT.

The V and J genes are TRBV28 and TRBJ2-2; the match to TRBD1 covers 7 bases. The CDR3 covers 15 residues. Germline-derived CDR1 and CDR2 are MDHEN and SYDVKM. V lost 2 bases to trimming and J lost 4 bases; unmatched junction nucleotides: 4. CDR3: CASSLDRVPTGELFF. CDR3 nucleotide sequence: TGTGCCAGCAGTTTAGACAGGGTACCCACCGGGGAGCTGTTTTTT.

The CDR3 nucleotides are TGTGCCAGCAGCTATCAGCCAGGGACTCAAGAGACCCAGTACTTC. Residues: CASSYQPGTQETQYF. V usage is TRBV7-2 and J usage is TRBJ2-5; possible D gene TRBD2, 6 bases. Per germline, CDR1 SGHTA and CDR2 FQGNSA. The ends were cut back, 4 bases at V and 2 bases at J, with 14 bases in the middle. The CDR3 spans 15 residues.

The DNA of the CDR3 is TGTGCCAGCAGCTCGATTCGGACGGCTGGCTACACCTTC. Amino acid sequence: CASSSIRTAGYTF. The chain recombines TRBV7-2 with TRBJ1-2; D gene unclear. The CDR3 has 13 residues. The V gene lost 4 bases and the J gene lost 7 bases, with 13 bases spanning the gap. Germline loops: CDR1 SGHTA, CDR2 FQGNSA.

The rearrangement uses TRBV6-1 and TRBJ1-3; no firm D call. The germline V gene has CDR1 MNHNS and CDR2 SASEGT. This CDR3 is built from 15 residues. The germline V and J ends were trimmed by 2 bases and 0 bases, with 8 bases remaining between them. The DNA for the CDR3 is TGTGCCAGCAGTGAATCAGGATCCTCTGGAAACACCATATATTTT. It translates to CASSESGSSGNTIYF.

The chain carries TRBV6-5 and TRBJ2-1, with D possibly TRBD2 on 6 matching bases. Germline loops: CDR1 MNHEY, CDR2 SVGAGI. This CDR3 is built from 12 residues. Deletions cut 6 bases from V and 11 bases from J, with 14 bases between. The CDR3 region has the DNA TGTGCCAGCAGCAACGGAGGGGTAAAGCAGTTCTTC. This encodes CASSNGGVKQFF.

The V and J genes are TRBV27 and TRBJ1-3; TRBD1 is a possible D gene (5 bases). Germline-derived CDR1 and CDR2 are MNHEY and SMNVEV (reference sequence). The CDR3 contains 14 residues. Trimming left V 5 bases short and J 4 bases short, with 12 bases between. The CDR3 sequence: CASSLHQGGNTIYF. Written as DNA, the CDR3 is TGTGCCAGCAGTCTACACCAGGGCGGAAACACCATATATTTT.

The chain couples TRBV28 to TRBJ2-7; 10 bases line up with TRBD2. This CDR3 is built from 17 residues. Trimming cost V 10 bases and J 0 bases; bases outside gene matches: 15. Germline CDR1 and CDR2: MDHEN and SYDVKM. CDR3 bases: TGTGCCACCGCTAGGGTTAGCGGGAGGTCGAGCTCCTACGAGCAGTACTTC. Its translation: CATARVSGRSSSYEQYF.

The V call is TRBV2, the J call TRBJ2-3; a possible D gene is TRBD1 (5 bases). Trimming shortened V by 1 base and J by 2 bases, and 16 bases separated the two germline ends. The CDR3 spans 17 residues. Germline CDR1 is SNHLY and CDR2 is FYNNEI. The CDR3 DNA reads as TGTGCCAGCAGTGAAGGTGGGCTCACAGGAGCCACAGATACGCAGTATTTT. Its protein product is CASSEGGLTGATDTQYF. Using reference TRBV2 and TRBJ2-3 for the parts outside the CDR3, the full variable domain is EPEVTQTPSHQVTQMGQEVILRCVPISNHLYFYWYRQILGQKVEFLVSFYNNEISEKSEIFDDQFSVERPDGSNFTLKIRSTKLEDSAMYFCASSEGGLTGATDTQYFGPGTRLTVL.

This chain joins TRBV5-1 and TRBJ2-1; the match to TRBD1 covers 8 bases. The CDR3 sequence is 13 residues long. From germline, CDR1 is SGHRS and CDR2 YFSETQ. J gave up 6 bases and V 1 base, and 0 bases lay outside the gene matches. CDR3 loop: CASSLTGGNEQFF. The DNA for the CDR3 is TGCGCCAGCAGCTTGACAGGGGGCAATGAGCAGTTCTTC.

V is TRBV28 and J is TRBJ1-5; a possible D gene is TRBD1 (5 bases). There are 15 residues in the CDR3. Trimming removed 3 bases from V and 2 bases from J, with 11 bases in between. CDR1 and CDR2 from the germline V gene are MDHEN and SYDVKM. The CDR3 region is CASSFGGGGNQPQHF. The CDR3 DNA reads TGTGCCAGCAGTTTCGGGGGAGGGGGCAATCAGCCCCAGCATTTT.

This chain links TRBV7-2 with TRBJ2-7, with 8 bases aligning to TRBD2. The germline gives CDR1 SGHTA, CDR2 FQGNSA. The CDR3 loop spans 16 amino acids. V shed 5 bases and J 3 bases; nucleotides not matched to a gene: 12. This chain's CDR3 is CASSTRGGRGDYEQYF. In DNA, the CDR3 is TGTGCCAGCAGCACACGCGGGGGGAGAGGGGACTACGAGCAGTACTTC.

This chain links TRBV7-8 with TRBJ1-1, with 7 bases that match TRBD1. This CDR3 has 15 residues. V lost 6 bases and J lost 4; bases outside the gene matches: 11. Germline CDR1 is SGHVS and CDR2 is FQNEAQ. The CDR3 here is CASRPDRAGGTEAFF. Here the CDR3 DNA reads TGTGCCAGCAGACCAGACAGGGCGGGTGGCACTGAAGCTTTCTTT.

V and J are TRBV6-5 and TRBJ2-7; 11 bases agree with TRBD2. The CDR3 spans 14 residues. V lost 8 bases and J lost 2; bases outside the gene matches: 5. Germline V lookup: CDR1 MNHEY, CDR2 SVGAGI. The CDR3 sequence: CASGGLADTYEQYF. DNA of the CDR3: TGTGCCAGCGGGGGACTAGCGGATACCTACGAGCAGTACTTC.

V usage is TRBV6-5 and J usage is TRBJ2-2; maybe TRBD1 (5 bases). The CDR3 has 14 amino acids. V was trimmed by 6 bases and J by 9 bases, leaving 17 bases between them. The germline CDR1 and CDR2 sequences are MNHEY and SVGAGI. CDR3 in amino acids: CASSHPGQHRELFF. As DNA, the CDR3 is TGTGCCAGCAGCCACCCCGGACAACACCGGGAGCTGTTTTTT.